Here is one T cell receptor beta chain with its context. Its antigen is undetermined. Unique molecular identifiers were incorporated when the TCRbeta library was constructed. MiXCR was run by TCRdb on the PCR reads, yielding one entry per CDR3 protein. The sample includes 450,000 to 700,000 distinct CDR3 sequences, over 20% of them seen just once. The CDR3 has 15 residues. Trimming took 6 bases from V and 0 from J, leaving 14 bases between them. The source of the sample is a study of T-cell reconstitution after alpha-beta-depleted transplantation in children. Study-level results: TCRbeta diversity was high at day 60 in some patients (a result of surviving recipient T cells and thymic progenitors). By about two months after transplant, alpha-beta T cells reportedly arose from several hundred graft clones that had expanded. Newly produced T cells mostly provided counts and TCRbeta diversity after one year, as hyperexpanded clones declined.

Specimen: PBMCs, collected before TCRalphabeta/CD19-depleted stem cell transplant. This chain connects TRBV12-3 or TRBV12-4 to TRBJ1-1, with D possibly being TRBD1 (6 bases). The sequence came from a boy less than two years old with Wiskott-Aldrich syndrome, due to receive a stem cell transplant. CDR3 bases: TGTGCCAGCAGAAGACCAGGGGCGCTGAACACTGAAGCTTTCTTT. Its translation is CASRRPGALNTEAFF.